This T cell receptor (beta chain) originates from a study of blood T cell repertoires in COVID-19. For the study at large: Spain, Italy and the United States supplied samples that represented acute and convalescent COVID-19. T cells, B-cell-depleted T cells, or PBMCs supplied cDNA or gDNA.

Germline assignment: CDR1 LGHDT and CDR2 YNNKEL (reference sequence). The CDR3 covers 14 residues. V dropped 1 base and J dropped 4 bases, with 8 bases sitting between them. Original processing notes: Reference gene primer amplification yielded estimated nucleated cell counts. Data came from immunoSEQ multiplex PCR; TCRdb stores just in-frame clones and leaves some out. That table supplies the V and J calls and clone size; D and trimming were determined from the DNA. Of about 190,000 clones in the sample, 84% were seen once. The chain carries TRBV3-1 (or the pseudogene TRBV3-2) and TRBJ1-3; tentatively, D is TRBD1 (6 bases). The sequencing input was peripheral blood. The TCR originated in a man aged 25-45 years with active or convalescent COVID-19. The CDR3 region has the DNA TGTGCCAGCAGCCAAGGGGGGACAGGAAACACCATATATTTT. This encodes CASSQGGTGNTIYF.